These 30 T cell receptor beta chains share one sample of origin, sequenced in a study of blood T cell repertoires in COVID-19. The assay was immunoSEQ multiplex PCR, and TCRdb's table has in-frame clones only and misses some. The data hold about 220,000 clones, with roughly 88% observed a single time. The sample comprised peripheral blood. The source is a man aged 40-49 years who had recovered from COVID-19.

J is TRBJ1-1 and V is TRBV21-1; TRBD1 is the table's D call and was not checked against the DNA. TRBV21-1 is assigned pseudogene status. This CDR3 comprises 17 residues. CDR3 loop: CASSNPAWGQKNTEAFF. CDR3 sequence (DNA): TGTGCCAGCAGCAATCCTGCCTGGGGGCAGAAGAACACTGAAGCTTTCTTT.

This clone was seen a handful of times. This chain uses TRBV6-5 with TRBJ1-1, with 7 bases aligning to TRBD1. The germline V gene has CDR1 MNHEY and CDR2 SVGAGI. The CDR3 totals 14 residues. The ends lost 10 bases at V and 0 bases at J; junction bases unmatched: 8. The CDR3 region is CATKTRGVNTEAFF. In DNA, the CDR3 is TGTGCCACCAAAACCAGGGGGGTGAACACTGAAGCTTTCTTT.

The chain is built from TRBV9 and TRBJ1-1; D ambiguous. Germline V lookup: CDR1 SGDLS, CDR2 YYNGEE. This CDR3 is built from 13 residues. The V gene lost 3 bases and the J gene lost 4 bases, with 10 bases spanning the gap. CDR3 nucleotide sequence: TGTGCCAGCAGCGAGCATTCATCCACTGAAGCTTTCTTT. Protein product: CASSEHSSTEAFF.

The chain links TRBV11-2 to TRBJ1-1; D not resolved. The CDR3 contains 15 residues. With 5 bases removed from V and 5 bases from J, the gap between germline ends came to 18 bases. CDR1 and CDR2 (germline): SGHAT, FQNNGV. This CDR3 is CASSELRWGGTEAFF. DNA for the CDR3: TGTGCCAGCAGCGAACTTAGATGGGGAGGGACTGAAGCTTTCTTT. The complete variable domain, with remaining parts taken from reference TRBV11-2 and TRBJ1-1, reads EAGVAQSPRYKIIEKRQSVAFWCNPISGHATLYWYQQILGQGPKLLIQFQNNGVVDDSQLPKDRFSAERLKGVDSTLKIQPAKLEDSAVYLCASSELRWGGTEAFFGQGTRLTVV.

There are a few counts of this clone. The chain joins TRBV6-5 to TRBJ2-6; perhaps TRBD2 as D (5 bases). CDR3 size: 15 residues. V lost 6 bases, J lost 2 bases, and 11 bases lay in between. Looked up from germline, CDR1 is MNHEY and CDR2 is SVGAGI. CDR3 in amino acids: CASRGAAPGANVLTF. Here the CDR3 DNA reads TGTGCCAGCAGGGGAGCAGCTCCTGGGGCCAACGTCCTGACTTTC.

The chain employs TRBV5-4 and TRBJ2-7, with 8 positions matching TRBD1. CDR3 size: 14 residues. Per the germline V gene, CDR1 is SGHNT and CDR2 is YYREEE (reference sequence). Losses at the gene ends were 4 bases for V and 0 bases for J; bases not matched to a gene: 3. The CDR3 region is CASSEGQASYEQYF. The CDR3 DNA sequence: TGTGCCAGCAGCGAGGGACAGGCCTCCTACGAGCAGTACTTC.

This clone was seen ten or more times. The chain has TRBV18 and TRBJ2-7; D might be TRBD2 (7 bases). From germline, CDR1 is KGHSH and CDR2 LQKENI. V shed 6 bases and J shed 0 bases, with 33 bases lying between them. CDR3 length: 21 residues. The CDR3 nucleotides read TGTGCCAGCTCGCTAAGGGGAGGGGGACTCGTCCTAGGCGGGAGCTCCTACGAGCAGTACTTC. It is translated as CASSLRGGGLVLGGSSYEQYF.

The rearrangement joins TRBV29-1 to TRBJ2-4; weak D call: TRBD2 (6 bases). CDR1 SQVTM and CDR2 ANQGSEA come from the germline V gene. V lost 6 bases, J lost 1 base, and 13 bases lay in between. This CDR3 region has 14 residues. DNA for the CDR3: TGCAGCGTCAATCCGGGGGTGGCCAAAAACATTCAGTACTTC. Protein: CSVNPGVAKNIQYF.

J is TRBJ2-7 and V is TRBV5-6, with unresolved D. The CDR3 totals 13 residues. Germline V gene data show CDR1 as SGHDT and CDR2 as YYEEEE. Trimming removed 0 bases at V and 2 bases at J, with 6 bases between. CDR3 in DNA: TGTGCCAGCAGCTTGGACAGAACCTACGAGCAGTACTTC. Its translation is CASSLDRTYEQYF.

The V gene is TRBV7-8, the J gene TRBJ2-7; TRBD2 is a possible D gene (6 bases). Trimming shortened V by 6 bases and J by 3 bases, and 15 bases separated the two germline ends. CDR3 length: 14 residues. Per the germline V gene, CDR1 is SGHVS and CDR2 is FQNEAQ. The CDR3 region is CASRVAGSRYEQYF. The CDR3 nucleotides read TGTGCCAGCAGAGTTGCGGGATCCCGCTACGAGCAGTACTTC.

The chain uses TRBV7-7 and TRBJ2-1; TRBD2 matches at 7 bases. The CDR3 spans 16 residues. The germline V gene has CDR1 SSHAT and CDR2 FNYEAQ (reference sequence). V lost 1 base and J lost 6; bases outside the gene matches: 9. The CDR3 is CASSLGVGGSSNEQFF. In DNA, the CDR3 is TGTGCCAGCAGCTTAGGTGTGGGAGGGTCCAGCAATGAGCAGTTCTTC. The full variable domain, with the rest looked up from reference TRBV7-7 and TRBJ2-1, is GAGVSQSPRYKVTKRGQDVTLRCDPISSHATLYWYQQALGQGPEFLTYFNYEAQPDKSGLPSDRFSAERPEGSISTLTIQRTEQRDSAMYRCASSLGVGGSSNEQFFGPGTRLTVL.

This clone was seen just once. V is TRBV27 and J is TRBJ1-1; maybe TRBD1 (6 bases). The V end lost 2 bases, the J end lost 3 bases, and 10 bases lay between the germline ends. This CDR3 region has 14 residues. The V gene's germline CDR1 is MNHEY and CDR2 SMNVEV (reference sequence). CDR3 in amino acids: CASSLQGKHTEAFF. CDR3 bases: TGTGCCAGCAGTTTACAGGGGAAACACACTGAAGCTTTCTTT.

The J gene is TRBJ1-2, the V gene TRBV11-2; possible D gene TRBD1, 5 bases. The V gene lost 0 bases and the J gene lost 11 bases, with 13 bases spanning the gap. The CDR3 spans 13 residues. Germline V CDR1 and CDR2: SGHAT, FQNNGV. CDR3 in amino acids: CASSLEQGRGYTF. DNA for the CDR3: TGTGCCAGCAGCTTAGAGCAGGGAAGAGGTTACACCTTC.

This clone was observed many times. The rearrangement links TRBV15 to TRBJ1-5; D unclear. The CDR3 sequence is 13 residues long. Germline V lookup: CDR1 LNHNV, CDR2 YYDKDF (reference sequence). Trimming stripped 1 base from V and 7 bases from J, with 8 bases between. The CDR3 loop is CATSRGVGQPQHF. CDR3 sequence (DNA): TGTGCCACCAGCAGAGGTGTGGGCCAGCCCCAGCATTTT.

This clone was detected only once. This chain uses TRBV2 with TRBJ2-7; 8 bases align to TRBD1. The germline V gene has CDR1 SNHLY and CDR2 FYNNEI. CDR3 length equals 14 residues. The trim removed 9 bases at V and 3 bases at J, leaving 10 bases unmatched. Here the CDR3 DNA reads TGTGCCAGACCTGGGACAGGAAACAGCTACGAGCAGTACTTC. Its translation is CARPGTGNSYEQYF.

The gene calls are TRBV7-2 and TRBJ1-5, with D uncertain. V was cut by 2 bases and J by 4 bases, with 9 bases left in between. Germline CDR1 SGHTA, CDR2 FQGNSA. The CDR3 length is 14 residues. CDR3 in amino acids: CASSLQSGNQPQHF. The CDR3 DNA reads TGTGCCAGCAGCTTACAGTCCGGGAATCAGCCCCAGCATTTT. The full variable domain, completed using reference TRBV7-2 and TRBJ1-5, is GAGVSQSPSNKVTEKGKDVELRCDPISGHTALYWYRQSLGQGLEFLIYFQGNSAPDKSGLPSDRFSAERTGGSVSTLTIQRTQQEDSAVYLCASSLQSGNQPQHFGDGTRLSIL.

J is TRBJ1-3 and V is TRBV18; D gene ambiguous. This CDR3 contains 15 residues. Germline CDR1 reads KGHSH; CDR2 reads LQKENI. V was shortened by 2 bases and J by 0 bases, with 8 bases between the two germline ends. CDR3 residues: CASSPEALSGNTIYF. The CDR3 nucleotides are TGTGCCAGCTCACCAGAGGCCCTCTCTGGAAACACCATATATTTT.

The genes are TRBV27 and TRBJ1-2; the match to TRBD1 covers 7 bases. V shed 3 bases and J 6 bases; nucleotides not matched to a gene: 13. This CDR3 has 16 amino acids. Germline CDR1 and CDR2: MNHEY and SMNVEV (reference sequence). CDR3 amino acids: CASSFRQGRDPNGYTF. The CDR3 coding sequence is TGTGCCAGCAGTTTCCGACAGGGCCGGGACCCTAATGGCTACACCTTC.

This chain connects TRBV30 to TRBJ1-3; 10 nucleotides line up with TRBD1. The CDR3 spans 18 residues. The V segment lost 1 base and the J segment 1 base; nucleotides outside the gene matches: 10. Germline V gene sequence: CDR1 GTSNPN, CDR2 SVGIG (reference sequence). The DNA for the CDR3 is TGTGCCTGGAGTGGAGTAGCCGGACAGGGGGTTTCTGGAAACACCATATATTTT. This codes for CAWSGVAGQGVSGNTIYF.

The J gene is TRBJ2-1, the V gene TRBV30, with D perhaps matching TRBD1 (5 bases). The germline CDR1 and CDR2 sequences are GTSNPN and SVGIG (reference sequence). V was clipped by 3 bases and J by 4 bases, with 13 bases between them. This CDR3 has 14 residues. The CDR3 spells CAWSRKDSYNEQFF. The CDR3 nucleotides read TGTGCCTGGAGCCGGAAAGACAGTTACAATGAGCAGTTCTTC.

The chain recombines TRBV5-4 with TRBJ2-7; 7 nucleotides align to TRBD1. The CDR3 is 14 amino acids. Trimming at V came to 4 bases and at J to 2 bases, leaving 6 bases not matched to a gene. The germline gives CDR1 SGHNT, CDR2 YYREEE (reference sequence). The CDR3 region is CASSGGQVPYEQYF. The CDR3 DNA reads TGTGCCAGCAGCGGCGGACAGGTGCCCTACGAGCAGTACTTC.

V is TRBV27 and J is TRBJ2-6; D is undetermined. The length of the CDR3 is 13 residues. Germline CDR1 MNHEY, CDR2 SMNVEV (reference sequence). With 3 bases removed from V and 2 bases from J, the gap between germline ends came to 2 bases. The CDR3 loop is CASSFAGANVLTF. The CDR3 bases are TGTGCCAGCAGTTTCGCTGGGGCCAACGTCCTGACTTTC.

This clone was counted a single time. The chain links TRBV30 to TRBJ2-5, with TRBD2 matching 8 bases. The CDR3 loop spans 16 amino acids. Germline V gene sequence: CDR1 GTSNPN, CDR2 SVGIG (reference sequence). J gave up 0 bases and V 5 bases, and 11 bases lay outside the gene matches. CDR3 in amino acids: CAWGDGGVTYQETQYF. The CDR3 DNA reads as TGTGCCTGGGGTGACGGGGGGGTAACGTACCAAGAGACCCAGTACTTC. Together with reference TRBV30 and TRBJ2-5, the CDR3 gives the full variable domain: SQTIHQWPATLVQPVGSPLSLECTVEGTSNPNLYWYRQAAGRGLQLLFYSVGIGQISSEVPQNLSASRPQDRQFILSSKKLLLSDSGFYLCAWGDGGVTYQETQYFGPGTRLLVL.

Comments on this clone: One end of the junction varies from germline; a read error may be responsible. The chain links TRBV4-3 to TRBJ2-2; 9 nucleotides align to TRBD2. Germline V CDR1 and CDR2: LGHNA, YSLEER. The length of the CDR3 is 16 residues. CDR3 residues: CARSGGGAMVGGELFF. CDR3 nucleotide sequence: TGCGCCCGCAGCGGCGGGGGGGCAATGGTGGGCGGGGAGCTGTTTTTT.

V is TRBV11-3 and J is TRBJ1-2; 7 bases agree with TRBD1. V dropped 5 bases and J dropped 8; count of bases not matched to a gene: 23. CDR1 and CDR2 (germline): SGHNT, YENEEA. CDR3 length equals 18 residues. For the CDR3, the DNA is TGTGCCAGCAGCGCAGATCCCGGGACAGCCTACCCCAAGCGAGGCTACACCTTC. It specifies CASSADPGTAYPKRGYTF.

The chain couples TRBV7-6 to TRBJ2-5; D unresolved. V lost 4 bases and J lost 7, with 10 bases in between. The CDR3 runs 12 residues. CDR1 is SGHVS, CDR2 FNYEAQ, per germline. The CDR3 spells CASSSSVGTQYF. CDR3 in DNA: TGTGCCAGCAGCTCCTCGGTTGGGACCCAGTACTTC. Full variable domain (missing parts from reference TRBV7-6 and TRBJ2-5): GAGVSQSPRYKVTKRGQDVALRCDPISGHVSLYWYRQALGQGPEFLTYFNYEAQQDKSGLPNDRFSAERPEGSISTLTIQRTEQRDSAMYRCASSSSVGTQYFGPGTRLLVL.

The chain employs TRBV5-1 and TRBJ1-1; D call uncertain. Per germline, CDR1 SGHRS and CDR2 YFSETQ. The CDR3 runs 13 residues. Trimming cost V 4 bases and J 4 bases, with 11 bases left between them. The CDR3 bases are TGCGCCAGCAGCATAGGTCAGGCCACTGAAGCTTTCTTT. The encoded protein is CASSIGQATEAFF.

The rearrangement links TRBV13 to TRBJ2-3; 8 positions agree with TRBD1. The ends lost 1 base at V and 6 bases at J; junction bases unmatched: 6. There are 15 residues in the CDR3. Germline CDR1 and CDR2: PRHDT and FYEKMQ (reference sequence). CDR3: CASSLDPGGGDTQYF. The CDR3 DNA is TGTGCCAGCAGCTTAGACCCAGGGGGCGGTGATACGCAGTATTTT.

The chain carries TRBV3-1 (or the pseudogene TRBV3-2) and TRBJ2-3; tentative D call: TRBD2 (5 bases). Trimming removed 7 bases from V and 2 bases from J, with 10 bases in between. Germline CDR1 LGHDT, CDR2 YNNKEL (reference sequence). This CDR3 has 13 residues. In DNA form, the CDR3 reads TGTGCCAGCAAAGGGAGATCCACAGATACGCAGTATTTT. It translates to CASKGRSTDTQYF.

A few counts support this clone. V gene TRBV20-1 combines with J gene TRBJ1-2; D uncertain. In germline, CDR1 is DFQATT, CDR2 SNEGSKA (reference sequence). Trimming shortened V by 3 bases and J by 3 bases, and 17 bases separated the two germline ends. CDR3 size: 15 residues. The DNA for the CDR3 is TGCAGTGCTAGTTTGCGTCTGAGGGTCGACTATGGCTACACCTTC. Amino acids: CSASLRLRVDYGYTF.